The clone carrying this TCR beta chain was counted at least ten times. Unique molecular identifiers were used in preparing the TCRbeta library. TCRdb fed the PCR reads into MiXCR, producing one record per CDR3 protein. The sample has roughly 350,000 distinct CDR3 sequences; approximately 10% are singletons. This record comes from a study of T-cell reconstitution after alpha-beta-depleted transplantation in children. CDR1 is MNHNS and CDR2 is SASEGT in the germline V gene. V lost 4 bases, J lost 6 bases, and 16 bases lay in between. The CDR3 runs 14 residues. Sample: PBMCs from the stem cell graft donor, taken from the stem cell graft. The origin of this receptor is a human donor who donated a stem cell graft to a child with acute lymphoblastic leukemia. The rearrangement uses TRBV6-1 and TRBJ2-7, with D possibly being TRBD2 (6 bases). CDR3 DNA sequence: TGTGCCAGCAGTGTTGGATGGGGAGGAACCGAGCAGTACTTC. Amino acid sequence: CASSVGWGGTEQYF.